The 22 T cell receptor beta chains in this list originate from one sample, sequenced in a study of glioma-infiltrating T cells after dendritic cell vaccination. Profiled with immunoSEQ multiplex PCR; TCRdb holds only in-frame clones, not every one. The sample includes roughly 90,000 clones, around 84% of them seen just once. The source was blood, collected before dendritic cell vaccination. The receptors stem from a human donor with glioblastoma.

This CDR3 reads CASSSGQGYSNQPQHF. In nucleotides, the CDR3 is TGTGCCAGCAGTTCGGGACAGGGCTATAGCAATCAGCCCCAGCATTTT. The chain joins TRBV5-6 to TRBJ1-5, with 9 bases matching TRBD1. There are 16 residues in the CDR3. Per germline, CDR1 SGHDT and CDR2 YYEEEE. Unmatched junction bases numbered 6, after V lost 5 bases and J lost 0 bases.

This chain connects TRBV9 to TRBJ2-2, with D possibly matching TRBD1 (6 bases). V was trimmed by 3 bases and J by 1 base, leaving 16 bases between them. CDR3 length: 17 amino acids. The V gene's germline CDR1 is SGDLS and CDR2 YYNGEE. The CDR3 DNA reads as TGTGCCAGCAGCGGATACGTTCAGGGGCGGAACACCGGGGAGCTGTTTTTT. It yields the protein CASSGYVQGRNTGELFF.

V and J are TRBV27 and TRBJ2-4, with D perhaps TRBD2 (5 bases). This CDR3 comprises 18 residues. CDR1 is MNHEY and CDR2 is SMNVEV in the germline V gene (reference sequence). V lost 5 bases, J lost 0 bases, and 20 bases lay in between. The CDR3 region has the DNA TGTGCCAGCAGTCGGGATAGGGCGCCTGACCCAGCCAAAAACATTCAGTACTTC. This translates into CASSRDRAPDPAKNIQYF.

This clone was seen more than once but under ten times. The CDR3 bases are TGTGCCAGCAGTTCTCCAGGGTTCACAGATACGCAGTATTTT. The encoded protein is CASSSPGFTDTQYF. J is TRBJ2-3 and V is TRBV27, with D tentatively TRBD1 (5 bases). This CDR3 contains 14 residues. Germline V gene data show CDR1 as MNHEY and CDR2 as SMNVEV (reference sequence). Deletions cut 4 bases from V and 2 bases from J, with 10 bases between.

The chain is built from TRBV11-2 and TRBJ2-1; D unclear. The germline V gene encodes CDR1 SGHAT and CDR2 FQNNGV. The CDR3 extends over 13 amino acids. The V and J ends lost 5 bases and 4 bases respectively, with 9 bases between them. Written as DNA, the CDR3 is TGTGCCAGCAGCCCCCTGTTGTACAATGAGCAGTTCTTC. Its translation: CASSPLLYNEQFF.

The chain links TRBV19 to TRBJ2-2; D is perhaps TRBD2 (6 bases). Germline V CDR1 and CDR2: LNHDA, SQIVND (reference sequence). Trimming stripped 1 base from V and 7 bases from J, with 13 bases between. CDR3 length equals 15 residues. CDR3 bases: TGTGCCAGTAGTATAGTGGCCAGGGAGGACGGGGAGCTGTTTTTT. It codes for CASSIVAREDGELFF.

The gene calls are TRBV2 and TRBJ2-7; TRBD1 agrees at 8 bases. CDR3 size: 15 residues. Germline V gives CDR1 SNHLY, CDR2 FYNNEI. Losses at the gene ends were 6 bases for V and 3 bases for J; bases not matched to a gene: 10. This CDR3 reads CASRATGTGHYEQYF. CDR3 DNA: TGTGCCAGCAGGGCGACCGGGACAGGTCACTACGAGCAGTACTTC.

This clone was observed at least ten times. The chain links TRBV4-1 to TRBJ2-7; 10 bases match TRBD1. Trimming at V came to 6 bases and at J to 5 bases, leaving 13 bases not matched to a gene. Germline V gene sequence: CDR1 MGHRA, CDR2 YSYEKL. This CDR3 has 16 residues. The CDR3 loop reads CASSPFTGTGVNEQYF. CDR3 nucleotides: TGCGCCAGCAGTCCCTTTACCGGGACAGGGGTGAACGAGCAGTACTTC.

The CDR3 region has the DNA TGTGCCAGCAGATGGACAGGGGCCTCTGGCTACACCTTC. As protein: CASRWTGASGYTF. The V call is TRBV27, the J call TRBJ1-2; 9 bases are a match to TRBD1. CDR3 size: 13 residues. Trimming at V came to 6 bases and at J to 7 bases, leaving 6 bases not matched to a gene. Germline V gene lookup returns CDR1 MNHEY and CDR2 SMNVEV (reference sequence).

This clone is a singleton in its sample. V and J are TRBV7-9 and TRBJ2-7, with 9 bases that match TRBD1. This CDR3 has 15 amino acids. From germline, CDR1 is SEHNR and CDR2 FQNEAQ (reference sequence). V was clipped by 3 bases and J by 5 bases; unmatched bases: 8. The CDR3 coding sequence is TGTGCCAGCAGCTTCCGGGGACAGGGAATAAACGAGCAGTACTTC. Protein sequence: CASSFRGQGINEQYF.

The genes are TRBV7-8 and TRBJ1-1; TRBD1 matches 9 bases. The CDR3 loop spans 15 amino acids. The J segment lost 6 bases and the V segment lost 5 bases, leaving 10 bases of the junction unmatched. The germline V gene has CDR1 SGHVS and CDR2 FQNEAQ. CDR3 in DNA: TGTGCCAGCAGCAACCAGACAGGGGGATCAGCTGAAGCTTTCTTT. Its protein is CASSNQTGGSAEAFF.

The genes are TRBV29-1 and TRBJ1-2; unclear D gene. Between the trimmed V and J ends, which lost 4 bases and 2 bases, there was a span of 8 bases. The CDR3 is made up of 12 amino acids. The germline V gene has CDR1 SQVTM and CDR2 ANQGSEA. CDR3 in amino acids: CSVGNLNYGYTF. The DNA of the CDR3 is TGCAGCGTTGGTAATCTGAACTATGGCTACACCTTC.

CDR3 region: CAWSVRAGGEQYF. As DNA, the CDR3 is TGTGCCTGGAGTGTCCGAGCGGGAGGCGAGCAGTACTTC. J is TRBJ2-7 and V is TRBV30; 9 bases are shared with TRBD2. The ends lost 0 bases at V and 6 bases at J; junction bases unmatched: 3. Germline CDR1 GTSNPN, CDR2 SVGIG (reference sequence). The CDR3 consists of 13 residues.

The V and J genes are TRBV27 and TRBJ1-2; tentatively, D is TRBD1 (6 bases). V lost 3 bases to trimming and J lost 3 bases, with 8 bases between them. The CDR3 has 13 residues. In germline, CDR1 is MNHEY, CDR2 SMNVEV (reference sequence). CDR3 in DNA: TGTGCCAGCAGTTTTAAGGGGGACTATGGCTACACCTTC. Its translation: CASSFKGDYGYTF.

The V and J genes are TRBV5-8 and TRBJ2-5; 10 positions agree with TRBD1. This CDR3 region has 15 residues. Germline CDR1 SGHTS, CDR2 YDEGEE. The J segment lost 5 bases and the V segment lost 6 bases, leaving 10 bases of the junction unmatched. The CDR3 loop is CASTPGTGVWETQYF. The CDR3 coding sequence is TGTGCCAGCACTCCCGGGACAGGGGTTTGGGAGACCCAGTACTTC. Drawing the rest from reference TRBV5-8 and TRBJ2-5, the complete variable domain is EAGVTQSPTHLIKTRGQQATLRCSPISGHTSVYWYQQALGLGLQFLLWYDEGEERNRGNFPPRFSGRQFPNYSSELNVNALELEDSALYLCASTPGTGVWETQYFGPGTRLLVL.

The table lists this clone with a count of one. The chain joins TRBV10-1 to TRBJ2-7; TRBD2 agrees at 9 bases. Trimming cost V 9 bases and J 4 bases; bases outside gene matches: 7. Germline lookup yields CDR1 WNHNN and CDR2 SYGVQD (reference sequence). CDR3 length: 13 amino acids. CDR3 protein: CARVRGGCYEQYF. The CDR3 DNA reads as TGCGCCAGGGTGCGGGGGGGCTGTTACGAGCAGTACTTC.

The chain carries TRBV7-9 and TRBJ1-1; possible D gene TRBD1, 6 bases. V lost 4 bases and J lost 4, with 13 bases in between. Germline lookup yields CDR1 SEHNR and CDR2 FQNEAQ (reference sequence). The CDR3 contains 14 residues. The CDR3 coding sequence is TGTGCCAGCAGCTCAGACAGGCAGATCACTGAAGCTTTCTTT. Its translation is CASSSDRQITEAFF.

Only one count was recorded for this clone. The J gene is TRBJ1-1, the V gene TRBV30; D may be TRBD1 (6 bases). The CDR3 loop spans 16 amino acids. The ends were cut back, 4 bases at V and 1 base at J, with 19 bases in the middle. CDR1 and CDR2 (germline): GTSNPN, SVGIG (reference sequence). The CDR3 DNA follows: TGTGCCTGGAACGCGGGGGCCGGGAGAGGGAACACTGAAGCTTTCTTT. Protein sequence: CAWNAGAGRGNTEAFF.

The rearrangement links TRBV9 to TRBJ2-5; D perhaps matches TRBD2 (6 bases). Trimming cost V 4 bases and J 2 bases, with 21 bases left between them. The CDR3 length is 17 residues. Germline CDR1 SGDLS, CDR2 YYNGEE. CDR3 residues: CASSPRANGGYQETQYF. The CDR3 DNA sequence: TGTGCCAGCAGCCCCCGAGCTAACGGGGGATATCAAGAGACCCAGTACTTC. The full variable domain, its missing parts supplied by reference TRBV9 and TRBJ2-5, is DSGVTQTPKHLITATGQRVTLRCSPRSGDLSVYWYQQSLDQGLQFLIQYYNGEERAKGNILERFSAQQFPDLHSELNLSSLELGDSALYFCASSPRANGGYQETQYFGPGTRLLVL.

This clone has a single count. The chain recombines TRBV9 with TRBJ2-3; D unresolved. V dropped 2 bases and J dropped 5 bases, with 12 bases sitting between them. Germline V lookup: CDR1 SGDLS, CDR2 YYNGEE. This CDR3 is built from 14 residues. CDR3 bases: TGTGCCAGCAGCGTCGAGCAAAAATTAGATACGCAGTATTTT. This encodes CASSVEQKLDTQYF.

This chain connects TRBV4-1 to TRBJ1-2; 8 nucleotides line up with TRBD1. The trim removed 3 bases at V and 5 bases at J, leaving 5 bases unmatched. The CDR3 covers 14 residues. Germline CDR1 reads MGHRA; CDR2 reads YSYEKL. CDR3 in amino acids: CASSHEGQEYGYTF. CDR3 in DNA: TGCGCCAGCAGCCACGAGGGACAGGAGTATGGCTACACCTTC.

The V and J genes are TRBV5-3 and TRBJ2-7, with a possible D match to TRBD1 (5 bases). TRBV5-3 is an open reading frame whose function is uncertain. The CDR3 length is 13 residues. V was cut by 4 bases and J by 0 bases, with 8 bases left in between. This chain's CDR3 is CARSQDTSYEQYF. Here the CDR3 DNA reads TGTGCCAGAAGCCAGGACACCTCCTACGAGCAGTACTTC.